The subject of this entry is one TCR beta chain. Sequencing used immunoSEQ multiplex PCR; TCRdb keeps in-frame clones, though not all of them. The sample holds 300,000 to 400,000 clones, around 67% seen once. This specimen comes from a study of shared clonotypes between healthy human individuals. From germline, CDR1 is MDHEN and CDR2 SYDVKM. This CDR3 is 16 amino acids long. V lost 2 bases to trimming and J lost 0 bases, with 11 bases between them. V is TRBV28 and J is TRBJ1-5; D not certain. Sequencing was carried out using memory CD4+ T cells sorted from blood. Sample subset: CD45RA-negative fraction. The clonotype originates from a young man in good health. CDR3 in DNA: TGTGCCAGCAGTTTAGTCGTTAGTGGTAGCAATCAGCCCCAGCATTTT. This translates into CASSLVVSGSNQPQHF.